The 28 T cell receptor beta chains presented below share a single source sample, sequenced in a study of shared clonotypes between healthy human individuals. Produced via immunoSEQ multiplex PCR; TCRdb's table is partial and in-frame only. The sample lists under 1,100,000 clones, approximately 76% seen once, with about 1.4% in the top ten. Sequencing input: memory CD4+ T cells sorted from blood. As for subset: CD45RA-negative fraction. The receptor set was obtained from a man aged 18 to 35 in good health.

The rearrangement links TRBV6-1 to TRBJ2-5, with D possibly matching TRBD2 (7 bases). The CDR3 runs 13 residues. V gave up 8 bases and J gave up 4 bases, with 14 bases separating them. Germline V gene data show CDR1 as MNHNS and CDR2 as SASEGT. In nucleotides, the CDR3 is TGTGCCAGCCTAGCGGACAGACGAGAGACCCAGTACTTC. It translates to CASLADRRETQYF.

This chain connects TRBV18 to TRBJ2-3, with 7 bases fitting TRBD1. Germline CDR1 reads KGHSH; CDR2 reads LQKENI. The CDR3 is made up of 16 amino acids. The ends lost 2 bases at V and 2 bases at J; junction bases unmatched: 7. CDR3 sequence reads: CASSPGPQGSTDTQYF. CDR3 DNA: TGTGCCAGCTCACCAGGCCCACAGGGGTCCACAGATACGCAGTATTTT. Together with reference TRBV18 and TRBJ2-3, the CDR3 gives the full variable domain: NAGVMQNPRHLVRRRGQEARLRCSPMKGHSHVYWYRQLPEEGLKFMVYLQKENIIDESGMPKERFSAEFPKEGPSILRIQQVVRGDSAAYFCASSPGPQGSTDTQYFGPGTRLTVL.

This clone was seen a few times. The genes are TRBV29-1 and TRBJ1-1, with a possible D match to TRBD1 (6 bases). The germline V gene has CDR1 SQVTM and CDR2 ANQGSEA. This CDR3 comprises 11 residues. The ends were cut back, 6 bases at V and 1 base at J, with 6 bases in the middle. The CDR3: CSVGQNTEAFF. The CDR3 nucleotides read TGCAGCGTGGGACAGAACACTGAAGCTTTCTTT.

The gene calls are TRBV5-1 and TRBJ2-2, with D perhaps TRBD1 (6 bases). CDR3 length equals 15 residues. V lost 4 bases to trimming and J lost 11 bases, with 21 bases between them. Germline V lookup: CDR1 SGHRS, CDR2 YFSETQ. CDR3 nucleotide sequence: TGCGCCAGCAGCAAAACTCAGGGGTTGGTAGGAGAGCTGTTTTTT. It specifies CASSKTQGLVGELFF.

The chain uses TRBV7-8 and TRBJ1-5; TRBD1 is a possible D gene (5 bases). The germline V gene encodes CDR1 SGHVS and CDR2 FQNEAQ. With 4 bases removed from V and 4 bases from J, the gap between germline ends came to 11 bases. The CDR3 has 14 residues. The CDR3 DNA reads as TGTGCCAGCAGCTCCCGGGACTTGAATCAGCCCCAGCATTTT. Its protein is CASSSRDLNQPQHF.

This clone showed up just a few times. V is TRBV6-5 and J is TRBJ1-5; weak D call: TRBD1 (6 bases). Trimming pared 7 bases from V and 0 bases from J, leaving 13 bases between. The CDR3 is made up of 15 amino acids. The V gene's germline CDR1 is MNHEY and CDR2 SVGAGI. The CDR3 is CASTAGVDSNQPQHF. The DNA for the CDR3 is TGTGCCAGCACCGCAGGGGTGGATAGCAATCAGCCCCAGCATTTT.

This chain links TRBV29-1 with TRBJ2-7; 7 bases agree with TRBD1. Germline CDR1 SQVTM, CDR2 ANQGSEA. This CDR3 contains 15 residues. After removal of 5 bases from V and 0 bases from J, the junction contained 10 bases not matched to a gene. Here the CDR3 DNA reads TGCAGCGTTAGCGACCCAGGGGGAAGCTCCTACGAGCAGTACTTC. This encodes CSVSDPGGSSYEQYF.

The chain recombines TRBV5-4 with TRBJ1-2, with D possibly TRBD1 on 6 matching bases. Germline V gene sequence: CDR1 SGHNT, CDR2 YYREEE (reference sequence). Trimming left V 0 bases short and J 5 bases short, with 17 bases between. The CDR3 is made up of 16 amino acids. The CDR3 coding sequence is TGTGCCAGCAGCTTGGGTGCTCTACAGGGATTGTATGGCTACACCTTC. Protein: CASSLGALQGLYGYTF.

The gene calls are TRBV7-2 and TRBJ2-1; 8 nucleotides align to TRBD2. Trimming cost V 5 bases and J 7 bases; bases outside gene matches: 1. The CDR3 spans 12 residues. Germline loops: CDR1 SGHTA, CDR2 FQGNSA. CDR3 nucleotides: TGTGCCAGCAGCACTAGCGGAAATGAGCAGTTCTTC. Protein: CASSTSGNEQFF.

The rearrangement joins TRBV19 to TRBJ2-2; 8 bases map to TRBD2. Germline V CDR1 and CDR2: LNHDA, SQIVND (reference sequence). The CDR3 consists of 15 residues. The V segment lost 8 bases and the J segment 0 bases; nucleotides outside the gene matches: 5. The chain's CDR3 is CASETGGTNTGELFF. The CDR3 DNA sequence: TGTGCCAGTGAAACGGGGGGGACGAACACCGGGGAGCTGTTTTTT.

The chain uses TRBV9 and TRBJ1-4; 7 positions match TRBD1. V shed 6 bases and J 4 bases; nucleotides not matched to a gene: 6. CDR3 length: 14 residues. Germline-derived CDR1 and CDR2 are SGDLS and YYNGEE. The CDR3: CASTRTGDNEKLFF. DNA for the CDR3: TGTGCCAGCACCCGGACAGGCGATAATGAAAAACTGTTTTTT.

This CDR3 is CASSEGQGRGTEAFF. DNA for the CDR3: TGTGCCAGCAGTGAAGGACAGGGTCGAGGAACTGAAGCTTTCTTT. The rearrangement links TRBV6-1 to TRBJ1-1; 7 bases match TRBD1. Germline V gene data show CDR1 as MNHNS and CDR2 as SASEGT. V lost 1 base, J lost 5 bases, and 7 bases stayed unmatched. The CDR3 loop spans 15 amino acids.

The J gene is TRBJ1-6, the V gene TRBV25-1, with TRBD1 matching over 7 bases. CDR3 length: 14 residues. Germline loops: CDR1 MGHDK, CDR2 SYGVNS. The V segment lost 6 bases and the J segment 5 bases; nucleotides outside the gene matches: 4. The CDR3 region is CASRLGTDNSPLHF. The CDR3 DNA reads TGTGCCAGCAGGCTCGGGACAGATAATTCACCCCTCCACTTT.

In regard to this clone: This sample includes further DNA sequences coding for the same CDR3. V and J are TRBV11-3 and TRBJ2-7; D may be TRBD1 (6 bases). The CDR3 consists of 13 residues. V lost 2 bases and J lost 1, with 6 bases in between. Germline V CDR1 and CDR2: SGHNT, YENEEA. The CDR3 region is CASSLQGSYEQYF. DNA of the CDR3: TGTGCCAGCAGCTTACAGGGGTCCTACGAGCAGTACTTC.

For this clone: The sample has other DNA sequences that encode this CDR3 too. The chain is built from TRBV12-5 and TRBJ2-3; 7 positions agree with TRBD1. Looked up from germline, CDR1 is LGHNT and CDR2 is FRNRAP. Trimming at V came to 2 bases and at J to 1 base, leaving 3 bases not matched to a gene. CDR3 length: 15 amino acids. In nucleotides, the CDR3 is TGTGCTAGTGGTTTGAACAGGGGAGGCACAGATACGCAGTATTTT. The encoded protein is CASGLNRGGTDTQYF.

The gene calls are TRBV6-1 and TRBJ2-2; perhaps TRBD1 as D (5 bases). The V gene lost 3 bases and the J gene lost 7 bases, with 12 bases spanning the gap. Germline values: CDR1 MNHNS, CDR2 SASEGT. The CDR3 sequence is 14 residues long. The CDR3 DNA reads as TGTGCCAGCAGTGAGGACACGGCTTACGGGGAGCTGTTTTTT. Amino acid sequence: CASSEDTAYGELFF.

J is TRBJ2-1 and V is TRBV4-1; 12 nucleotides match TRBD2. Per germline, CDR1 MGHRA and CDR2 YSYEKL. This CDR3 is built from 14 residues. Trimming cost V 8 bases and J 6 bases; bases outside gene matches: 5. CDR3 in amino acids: CASGLTSGGNEQFF. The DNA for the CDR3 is TGCGCCAGCGGACTGACTAGCGGGGGCAATGAGCAGTTCTTC.

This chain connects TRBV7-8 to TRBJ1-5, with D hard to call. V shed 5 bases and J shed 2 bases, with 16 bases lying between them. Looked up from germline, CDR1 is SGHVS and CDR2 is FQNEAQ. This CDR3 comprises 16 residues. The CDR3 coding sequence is TGTGCCAGCAGCCCATCTGGCTCTCGGGGCAATCAGCCCCAGCATTTT. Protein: CASSPSGSRGNQPQHF.

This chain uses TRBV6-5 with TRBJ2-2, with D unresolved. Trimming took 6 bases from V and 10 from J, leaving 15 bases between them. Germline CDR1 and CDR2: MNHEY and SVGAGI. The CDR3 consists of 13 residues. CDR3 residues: CASSPRKYEELFF. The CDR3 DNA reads TGTGCCAGCAGCCCCCGAAAATACGAGGAGCTGTTTTTT.

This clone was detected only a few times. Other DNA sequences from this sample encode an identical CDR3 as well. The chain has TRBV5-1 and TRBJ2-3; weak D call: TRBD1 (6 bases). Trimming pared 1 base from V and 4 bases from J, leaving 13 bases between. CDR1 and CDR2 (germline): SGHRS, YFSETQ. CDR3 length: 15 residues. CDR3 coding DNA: TGCGCCAGCAGCTTGTCTGGCAGGGGTCCAGATACGCAGTATTTT. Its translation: CASSLSGRGPDTQYF.

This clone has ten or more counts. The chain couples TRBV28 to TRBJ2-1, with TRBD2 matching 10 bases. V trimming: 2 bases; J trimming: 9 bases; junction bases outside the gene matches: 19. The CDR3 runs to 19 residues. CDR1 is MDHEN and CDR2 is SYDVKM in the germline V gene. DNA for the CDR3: TGTGCCAGCAGTTTAAGCCCCCTTATCAGCGGGGGGGCCGCCGGTGAGCAGTTCTTC. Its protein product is CASSLSPLISGGAAGEQFF.

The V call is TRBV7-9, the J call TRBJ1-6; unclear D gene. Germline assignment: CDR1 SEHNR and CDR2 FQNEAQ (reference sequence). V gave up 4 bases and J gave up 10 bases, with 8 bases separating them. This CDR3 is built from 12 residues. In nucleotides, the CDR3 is TGTGCCAGCAGCTCCCCCCCCTCACCCCTCCACTTT. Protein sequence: CASSSPPSPLHF.

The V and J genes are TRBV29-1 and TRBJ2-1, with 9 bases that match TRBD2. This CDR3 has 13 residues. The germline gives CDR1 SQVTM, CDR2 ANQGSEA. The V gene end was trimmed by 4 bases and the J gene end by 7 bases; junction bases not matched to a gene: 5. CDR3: CSVGQLAGNEQFF. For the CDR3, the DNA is TGCAGCGTTGGCCAGCTAGCGGGGAATGAGCAGTTCTTC.

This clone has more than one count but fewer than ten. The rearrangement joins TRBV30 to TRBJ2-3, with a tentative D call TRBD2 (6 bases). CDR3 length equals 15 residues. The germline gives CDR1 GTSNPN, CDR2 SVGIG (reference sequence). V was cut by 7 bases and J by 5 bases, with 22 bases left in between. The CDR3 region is CAYQRATPAGDTQYF. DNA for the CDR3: TGTGCCTACCAGCGGGCTACCCCCGCGGGAGATACGCAGTATTTT. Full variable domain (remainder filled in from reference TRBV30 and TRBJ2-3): SQTIHQWPATLVQPVGSPLSLECTVEGTSNPNLYWYRQAAGRGLQLLFYSVGIGQISSEVPQNLSASRPQDRQFILSSKKLLLSDSGFYLCAYQRATPAGDTQYFGPGTRLTVL.

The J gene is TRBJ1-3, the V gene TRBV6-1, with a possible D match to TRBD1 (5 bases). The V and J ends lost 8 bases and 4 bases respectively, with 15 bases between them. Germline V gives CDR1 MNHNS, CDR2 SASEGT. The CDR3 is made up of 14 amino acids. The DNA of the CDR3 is TGTGCCAGCGGGGAGGGGTATGGGGGAAACACCATATATTTT. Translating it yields CASGEGYGGNTIYF.

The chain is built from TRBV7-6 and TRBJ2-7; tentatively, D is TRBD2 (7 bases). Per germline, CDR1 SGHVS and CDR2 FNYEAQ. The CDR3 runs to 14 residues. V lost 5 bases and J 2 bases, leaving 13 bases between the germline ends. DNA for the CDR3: TGTGCCAGCAGCATCACGGGGGGCGCCTACGAGCAGTACTTC. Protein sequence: CASSITGGAYEQYF.

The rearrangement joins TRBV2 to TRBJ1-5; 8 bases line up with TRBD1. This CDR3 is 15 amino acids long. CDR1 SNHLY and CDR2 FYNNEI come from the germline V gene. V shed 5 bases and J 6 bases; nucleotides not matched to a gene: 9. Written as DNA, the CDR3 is TGTGCCAGCAGTCTGACAGGGGTTTGGGGTCAGCCCCAGCATTTT. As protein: CASSLTGVWGQPQHF. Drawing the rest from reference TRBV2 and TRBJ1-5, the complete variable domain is EPEVTQTPSHQVTQMGQEVILRCVPISNHLYFYWYRQILGQKVEFLVSFYNNEISEKSEIFDDQFSVERPDGSNFTLKIRSTKLEDSAMYFCASSLTGVWGQPQHFGDGTRLSIL.

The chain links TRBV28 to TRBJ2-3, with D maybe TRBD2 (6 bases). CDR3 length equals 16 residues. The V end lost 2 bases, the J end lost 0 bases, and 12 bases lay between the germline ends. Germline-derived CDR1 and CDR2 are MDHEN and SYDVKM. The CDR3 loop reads CASSLARGGSTDTQYF. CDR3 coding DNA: TGTGCCAGCAGTTTAGCGCGAGGAGGGAGCACAGATACGCAGTATTTT.